The 13 T cell receptor beta chains given below trace back to one sample, sequenced in a study of blood T cell repertoires in COVID-19. Data came from immunoSEQ multiplex PCR; TCRdb stores just in-frame clones and leaves some out. The table has tens of thousands of clones, 80% to 90% seen once. Sequences were obtained from peripheral blood. These receptors were taken from a woman aged 55 to 70 with acute or convalescent COVID-19.

The CDR3 nucleotides read TGTGCCAGCAGTTACGGGACAGGCATGACAGATACGCAGTATTTT. It specifies CASSYGTGMTDTQYF. The V call is TRBV6-5, the J call TRBJ2-3; TRBD1 matches at 8 bases. CDR1 and CDR2 (germline): MNHEY, SVGAGI. CDR3 length: 15 amino acids. J lost 3 bases, V lost 2 bases, and 4 bases had no gene match.

The V and J genes are TRBV2 and TRBJ2-7; D is perhaps TRBD1 (7 bases). Trimming shortened V by 6 bases and J by 2 bases, and 11 bases separated the two germline ends. The germline V gene encodes CDR1 SNHLY and CDR2 FYNNEI. The CDR3 spans 13 residues. CDR3 nucleotides: TGTGCCAGCAGGGGAGGACAGGCCTACGAGCAGTACGTC. This translates into CASRGGQAYEQYV.

This clone appeared a single time. This rearrangement joins TRBV3-1 (or the pseudogene TRBV3-2) to TRBJ2-7; no clear D. V lost 0 bases and J 3 bases, leaving 3 bases between the germline ends. The V gene's germline CDR1 is LGHDT and CDR2 YNNKEL (reference sequence). The CDR3 consists of 12 residues. The chain's CDR3 is CASSQDGYEQYF. Written as DNA, the CDR3 is TGTGCCAGCAGCCAAGACGGCTACGAGCAGTACTTC.

The V and J genes are TRBV5-1 and TRBJ2-7; 14 bases agree with TRBD2. In germline, CDR1 is SGHRS, CDR2 YFSETQ. Trimming at V came to 4 bases and at J to 3 bases, leaving 3 bases not matched to a gene. The CDR3 is 15 amino acids. The CDR3 coding sequence is TGCGCCAGCAGCCCCGGACTAGCGGGGGGCTACGAGCAGTACTTC. The encoded protein is CASSPGLAGGYEQYF. The variable domain in full, completed from reference TRBV5-1 and TRBJ2-7, reads KAGVTQTPRYLIKTRGQQVTLSCSPISGHRSVSWYQQTPGQGLQFLFEYFSETQRNKGNFPGRFSGRQFSNSRSEMNVSTLELGDSALYLCASSPGLAGGYEQYFGPGTRLTVT.

The gene calls are TRBV19 and TRBJ1-1, with 9 positions matching TRBD1. Germline V CDR1 and CDR2: LNHDA, SQIVND (reference sequence). After removal of 11 bases from V and 3 bases from J, the junction contained 4 bases not matched to a gene. This CDR3 has 12 amino acids. In DNA, the CDR3 is TGTGCCTCATGGGACAGGGACACTGAAGCTTTCTTT. Translating it yields CASWDRDTEAFF. Complete variable domain (other parts from reference TRBV19 and TRBJ1-1): DGGITQSPKYLFRKEGQNVTLSCEQNLNHDAMYWYRQDPGQGLRLIYYSQIVNDFQKGDIAEGYSVSREKKESFPLTVTSAQKNPTAFYLCASWDRDTEAFFGQGTRLTVV.

The chain carries TRBV6-5 and TRBJ2-7; 7 bases agree with TRBD1. The V gene's germline CDR1 is MNHEY and CDR2 SVGAGI. The CDR3 is 15 residues long. The J segment lost 1 base and the V segment lost 6 bases, leaving 9 bases of the junction unmatched. The CDR3 bases are TGTGCCAGCAGCCGATCATTGGGACAGTCCTACGAGCAGTACGTC. It yields the protein CASSRSLGQSYEQYV.

This clone was seen a few times. The chain recombines TRBV7-2 with TRBJ1-5, with TRBD1 matching 9 bases. This CDR3 has 16 residues. Germline CDR1 and CDR2: SGHTA and FQGNSA. J was trimmed by 4 bases and V by 5 bases; bases with no gene match: 9. The CDR3 sequence is CASSLGGQGLNQPQHF. CDR3 DNA: TGTGCCAGCAGCCTAGGGGGACAGGGCCTAAATCAGCCCCAGCATTTT.

There are a few counts of this clone. V gene TRBV7-8 combines with J gene TRBJ1-4; D is undetermined. In germline, CDR1 is SGHVS, CDR2 FQNEAQ. V gave up 1 base and J gave up 8 bases, with 5 bases separating them. The CDR3 runs to 12 residues. The CDR3 DNA reads as TGTGCCAGCAGCTTAGGTCTAGAAAAACTGTTTTTT. Amino acid sequence: CASSLGLEKLFF.

This chain links TRBV7-2 with TRBJ1-1; D is perhaps TRBD1 (5 bases). V was pared by 1 base and J by 2 bases, with 8 bases between. CDR3 size: 14 residues. From germline, CDR1 is SGHTA and CDR2 FQGNSA. The DNA of the CDR3 is TGTGCCAGCAGCTTAGGACAGAGAAACACTGAAGCTTTCTTT. Its protein product is CASSLGQRNTEAFF.

V gene TRBV30 combines with J gene TRBJ1-1; D possibly corresponds to TRBD1 (6 bases). Between the trimmed V and J ends, which lost 6 bases and 2 bases, there was a span of 13 bases. Germline-derived CDR1 and CDR2 are GTSNPN and SVGIG (reference sequence). CDR3 length: 13 residues. This CDR3 is CACIGQTNTEAFF. CDR3 DNA sequence: TGTGCCTGCATTGGACAGACAAACACTGAAGCTTTCTTT.

This clone was counted between two and nine times. V is TRBV6-5 and J is TRBJ2-7, with TRBD2 matching 7 bases. V lost 10 bases and J lost 0; bases outside the gene matches: 9. The germline gives CDR1 MNHEY, CDR2 SVGAGI. The CDR3 loop spans 14 amino acids. Here the CDR3 DNA reads TGTGCCACCAAGTTCGGGGGGAGCTCCTACGAGCAGTACGTC. Translating it yields CATKFGGSSYEQYV.

CDR3 sequence: CASPGGAGDSYGYTF. CDR3 sequence (DNA): TGTGCCAGCCCAGGGGGCGCAGGGGATAGCTATGGCTACACCTTC. V gene TRBV2 combines with J gene TRBJ1-2; 8 bases match TRBD1. The CDR3 contains 15 residues. V shed 8 bases and J 4 bases; nucleotides not matched to a gene: 12. Germline-derived CDR1 and CDR2 are SNHLY and FYNNEI.

The CDR3 nucleotides read TGCAGCGTTGTCAGACAGGGGCGAGAGACCCAGTACTTC. Amino acids: CSVVRQGRETQYF. The rearrangement links TRBV29-1 to TRBJ2-5; 8 positions agree with TRBD1. The germline CDR1 and CDR2 sequences are SQVTM and ANQGSEA. The CDR3 totals 13 residues. V dropped 4 bases and J dropped 4; count of bases not matched to a gene: 5.